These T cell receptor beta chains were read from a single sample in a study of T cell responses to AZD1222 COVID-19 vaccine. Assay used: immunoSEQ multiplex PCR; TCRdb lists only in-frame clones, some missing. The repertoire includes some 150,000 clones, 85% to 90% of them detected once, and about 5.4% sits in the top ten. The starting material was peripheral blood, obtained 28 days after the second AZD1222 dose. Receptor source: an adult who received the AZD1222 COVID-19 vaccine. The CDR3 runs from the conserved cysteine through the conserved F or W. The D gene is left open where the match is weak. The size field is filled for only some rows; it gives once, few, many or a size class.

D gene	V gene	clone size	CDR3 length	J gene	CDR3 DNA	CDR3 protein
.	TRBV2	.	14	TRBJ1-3	TGTGCCAGCAGAATTGACCTCTCTGGAAACACCATATATTTT	CASRIDLSGNTIYF
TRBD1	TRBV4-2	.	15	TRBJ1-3	TGTGCCAGCAGGAGCGACAGGGGTGCTGGAAACACCATATATTTT	CASRSDRGAGNTIYF
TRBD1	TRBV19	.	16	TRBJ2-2	TGTGCCAGTAGTATGGGACAGGGCCTTTTGGCCGGGGAGCTGTTTTTT	CASSMGQGLLAGELFF
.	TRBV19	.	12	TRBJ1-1	TGTGCCAGTAGTACAGGGTGGGCTGAAGCTTTCTTT	CASSTGWAEAFF
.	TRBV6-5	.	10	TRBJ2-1	TGTGCCAGCACGGACCATGAGCAGTTCTTC	CASTDHEQFF
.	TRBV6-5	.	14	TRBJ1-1	TGTGCCAGCAGTTATTCTTCACTGACATTTGAAGCTTTCTTT	CASSYSSLTFEAFF
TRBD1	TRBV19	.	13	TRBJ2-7	TGTGCCAGTAGTCGACAGGGGATAGACGAGCAGTACTTC	CASSRQGIDEQYF
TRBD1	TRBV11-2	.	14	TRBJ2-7	TGTGCCAGCAGCTTATTACAGGGGGCGGACGAGCAGTACTTC	CASSLLQGADEQYF
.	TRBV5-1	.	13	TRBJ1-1	TGCGCCAGCAGGTTCGACAGCTACACTGAAGCTTTCTTT	CASRFDSYTEAFF
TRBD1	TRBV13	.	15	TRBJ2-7	TGTGCCAGCAGACTGACCCGGGACAGGAACAACGAGCAGTACTTC	CASRLTRDRNNEQYF
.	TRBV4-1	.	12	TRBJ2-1	TGCGCCAGCAGCCCCCTTGGCAATGAGCAGTTCTTC	CASSPLGNEQFF
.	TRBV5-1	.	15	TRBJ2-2	TGCGCCAGCAGCTCGGACAGAGTGAACACCGGGGAGCTGTTTTTT	CASSSDRVNTGELFF
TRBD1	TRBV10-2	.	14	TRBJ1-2	TGCGCCAGCAGTGAGGGGACAGGGCCCTATGGCTACACCTTC	CASSEGTGPYGYTF
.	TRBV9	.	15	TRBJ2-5	TGTGCCAGCAGCGTCTGGGATTCGAGCCAAGAGACCCAGTACTTC	CASSVWDSSQETQYF
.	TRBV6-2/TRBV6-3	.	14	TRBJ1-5	TGTGCCAGCAGCCGAAGGGCCTTCAATCAGCCCCAGCATTTT	CASSRRAFNQPQHF
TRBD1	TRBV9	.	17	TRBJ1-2	TGTGCCAGCAGTCCCCGAGTGGCGGGGGGACAGATCTATGGCTACACCTTC	CASSPRVAGGQIYGYTF
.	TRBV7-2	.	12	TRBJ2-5	TGTGCCAGCAGCTTATCACGAGAGACCCAGTACTTC	CASSLSRETQYF
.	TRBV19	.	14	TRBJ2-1	TGTGCCAGTAGTATTGCGAGCTCCTACAATGAGCAGTTCTTC	CASSIASSYNEQFF
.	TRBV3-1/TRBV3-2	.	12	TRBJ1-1	TGTGCCAGCAGCCAGGGATGGCCTGAAGCTTTCTTT	CASSQGWPEAFF
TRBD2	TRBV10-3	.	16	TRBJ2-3	TGTGCCATCAGTCGTGGCGGGGGGCCTAGCACAGATACGCAGTATTTT	CAISRGGGPSTDTQYF
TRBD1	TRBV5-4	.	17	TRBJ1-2	TGTGCCAGCAGCCAAGAACCGCCGGGACAGGGGATTGGTGGCTACACCTTC	CASSQEPPGQGIGGYTF
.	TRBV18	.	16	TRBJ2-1	TGTGCCAGCTCCCCCTCGGGCCTCCGCCGATCGGGAGAGCAGTTCTTC	CASSPSGLRRSGEQFF
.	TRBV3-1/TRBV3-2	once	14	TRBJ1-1	TGTGCCAGCACCCAGAGCTTATACAGCACTGAAGCTTTCTTT	CASTQSLYSTEAFF
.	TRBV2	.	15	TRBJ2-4	TGTGCCAGCAGGCCCCCCCTAGGGGAAGTCGACATTCAGTACTTC	CASRPPLGEVDIQYF
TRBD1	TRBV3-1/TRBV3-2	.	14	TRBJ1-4	TGTGCCAGCAGCCAACAGGGGGCGAATGAAAAACTGTTTTTT	CASSQQGANEKLFF
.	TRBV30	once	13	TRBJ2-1	TGTGCCTGGAGCCGGGGGCCCTACAATGAGCAGTTCTTC	CAWSRGPYNEQFF
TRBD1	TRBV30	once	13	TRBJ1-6	TGTGCCTCTACGGGACAGCGTAATTCACCCCTCCACTTT	CASTGQRNSPLHF
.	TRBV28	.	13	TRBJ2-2	TGTGCCAGCAGAACAGTGAACACCGGGGAGCTGTTTTTT	CASRTVNTGELFF
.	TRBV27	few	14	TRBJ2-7	TGTGCCAGCAGCCCCGGGACGCTACCCTACGAGCAGTACTTC	CASSPGTLPYEQYF
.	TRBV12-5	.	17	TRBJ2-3	TGTGCTAGTGGTTTTGTCGCTGACGGGGTTAGCACAGATACGCAGTATTTT	CASGFVADGVSTDTQYF
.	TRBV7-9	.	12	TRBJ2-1	TGTGCCAGCAGCTTAGCGAGCAATGAGCAGTTCTTC	CASSLASNEQFF
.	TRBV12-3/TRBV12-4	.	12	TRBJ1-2	TGTGCCAGCAGTTTCCGGGGATATGGCTACACCTTC	CASSFRGYGYTF
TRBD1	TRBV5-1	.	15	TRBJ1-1	TGCGCCAGCAGCGAGGGCGGGACAGGGATAACTGAAGCTTTCTTT	CASSEGGTGITEAFF
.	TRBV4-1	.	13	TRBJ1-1	TGCGCCAGCAGCCACCCGAGGGACACTGAAGCTTTCTTT	CASSHPRDTEAFF
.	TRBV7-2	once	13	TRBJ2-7	TGTGCCAGCGTCCCGGGACTCAGCTACGAGCAGTACTTC	CASVPGLSYEQYF
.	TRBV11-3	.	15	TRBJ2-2	TGTGCCAGCAGCTTAAGGGGGGCGAACACCGGGGAGCTGTTTTTT	CASSLRGANTGELFF
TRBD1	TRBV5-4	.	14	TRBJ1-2	TGTGCCAGCAGCTTGACAGGGGAGCACTATGGCTACACCTTC	CASSLTGEHYGYTF